Listed below are T cell receptor beta chains from one sample, sequenced in a study of cytomegalovirus exposure and HLA in healthy donors. The data were produced by immunoSEQ multiplex PCR, yet TCRdb's version contains in-frame clones alone and is incomplete. This sample has approximately 160,000 clones, with about 73% found just once. The material sequenced was PBMCs. These receptor sequences come from a woman aged 50 to 60 in good health and CMV-seropositive. Both conserved end residues are part of each CDR3. A D gene is named only where the DNA matches it firmly. Expanded clones are given a class, and other clones once, few, many or no size at all.

d_gene: .
abundance: .
v_gene: TRBV2
j_gene: TRBJ1-1
CDR3aa: CAKTRVVGTEAFF
CDR3nt: TGTGCCAAGACGAGGGTGGTAGGAACTGAAGCTTTCTTT

d_gene: TRBD1
abundance: .
v_gene: TRBV13
j_gene: TRBJ1-5
CDR3aa: CASSLGTGANQPQHF
CDR3nt: TGTGCCAGCAGCCTGGGGACAGGGGCTAATCAGCCCCAGCATTTT

d_gene: TRBD2
abundance: .
v_gene: TRBV27
j_gene: TRBJ2-7
CDR3aa: CASSLRAGGIYEQYF
CDR3nt: TGTGCCAGCAGTTTACGAGCGGGGGGGATCTACGAGCAGTACTTC

d_gene: TRBD2
abundance: .
v_gene: TRBV9
j_gene: TRBJ2-1
CDR3aa: CASSVKASGGADNEQFF
CDR3nt: TGTGCCAGCAGCGTAAAGGCTAGCGGGGGGGCCGACAATGAGCAGTTCTTC

d_gene: .
abundance: .
v_gene: TRBV5-1
j_gene: TRBJ2-2
CDR3aa: CASSFSITGELFF
CDR3nt: TGCGCCAGCAGCTTCTCTATCACCGGGGAGCTGTTTTTT

d_gene: TRBD1
abundance: .
v_gene: TRBV13
j_gene: TRBJ1-2
CDR3aa: CASSPGQDAGGRNYGYTF
CDR3nt: TGTGCCAGCAGTCCGGGACAGGATGCCGGAGGACGGAACTATGGCTACACCTTC

d_gene: TRBD1
abundance: .
v_gene: TRBV5-1
j_gene: TRBJ2-4
CDR3aa: CASSISGTASIQYF
CDR3nt: TGCGCCAGCAGCATTTCCGGGACAGCAAGCATTCAGTACTTC

d_gene: .
abundance: .
v_gene: TRBV27
j_gene: TRBJ1-6
CDR3aa: CASSFSGSSYNSPLHF
CDR3nt: TGTGCCAGCAGTTTCTCAGGTAGCTCCTATAATTCACCCCTCCACTTT

d_gene: TRBD1
abundance: .
v_gene: TRBV6-5
j_gene: TRBJ1-2
CDR3aa: CASSSGQGRGYTF
CDR3nt: TGTGCCAGCAGTTCTGGACAGGGTAGGGGCTACACCTTC

d_gene: .
abundance: .
v_gene: TRBV4-2
j_gene: TRBJ1-6
CDR3aa: CASNGRGPGGSPLHF
CDR3nt: TGTGCCAGCAACGGCCGGGGGCCGGGGGGTTCACCCCTCCACTTT

d_gene: .
abundance: .
v_gene: TRBV19
j_gene: TRBJ2-7
CDR3aa: CASSIPGLEQYF
CDR3nt: TGTGCCAGTAGTATCCCGGGGTTGGAGCAGTACTTC

d_gene: .
abundance: .
v_gene: TRBV11-1
j_gene: TRBJ2-7
CDR3aa: CASSPLSGPYEQYF
CDR3nt: TGTGCCAGCAGCCCCCTCAGCGGACCCTACGAGCAGTACTTC

d_gene: .
abundance: .
v_gene: TRBV5-1
j_gene: TRBJ1-4
CDR3aa: CASSLANRADEKLFF
CDR3nt: TGCGCCAGCAGCTTGGCCAACAGGGCGGATGAAAAACTGTTTTTT

d_gene: .
abundance: .
v_gene: TRBV4-1
j_gene: TRBJ1-1
CDR3aa: CASSPGNTEAFF
CDR3nt: TGCGCCAGCAGCCCCGGGAACACTGAAGCTTTCTTT

d_gene: TRBD2
abundance: few
v_gene: TRBV27
j_gene: TRBJ2-3
CDR3aa: CASGQRGGDTQYF
CDR3nt: TGTGCCAGCGGCCAGCGGGGAGGAGATACGCAGTATTTT

d_gene: .
abundance: .
v_gene: TRBV9
j_gene: TRBJ1-4
CDR3aa: CASSVSGEDEKLFF
CDR3nt: TGTGCCAGCAGCGTTAGTGGAGAAGATGAAAAACTGTTTTTT

d_gene: .
abundance: .
v_gene: TRBV6-6
j_gene: TRBJ1-1
CDR3aa: CASSYLQGGEAFF
CDR3nt: TGTGCCAGCAGTTACCTCCAGGGTGGGGAAGCTTTCTTT

d_gene: TRBD1
abundance: .
v_gene: TRBV25-1
j_gene: TRBJ2-7
CDR3aa: CASSERLPGQRYEQYF
CDR3nt: TGTGCCAGCAGTGAACGGTTGCCGGGACAGAGGTACGAGCAGTACTTC

d_gene: .
abundance: .
v_gene: TRBV18
j_gene: TRBJ2-5
CDR3aa: CASSPNADRQETQYF
CDR3nt: TGTGCCAGCTCGCCTAACGCGGACAGACAAGAGACCCAGTACTTC

d_gene: .
abundance: .
v_gene: TRBV30
j_gene: TRBJ2-7
CDR3aa: CAWRVGGNEQYF
CDR3nt: TGTGCCTGGAGGGTAGGGGGAAACGAGCAGTACTTC

d_gene: TRBD1
abundance: .
v_gene: TRBV2
j_gene: TRBJ2-7
CDR3aa: CASSEQGAFYEQYF
CDR3nt: TGTGCCAGCAGTGAACAGGGGGCTTTCTACGAGCAGTACTTC

d_gene: .
abundance: .
v_gene: TRBV28
j_gene: TRBJ1-1
CDR3aa: CASSDNEAFF
CDR3nt: TGTGCCAGCAGTGACAATGAAGCTTTCTTT

d_gene: .
abundance: .
v_gene: TRBV6-1
j_gene: TRBJ2-1
CDR3aa: CASTRPGYNEQFF
CDR3nt: TGTGCCAGCACTAGACCCGGCTACAATGAGCAGTTCTTC

d_gene: TRBD2
abundance: .
v_gene: TRBV25-1
j_gene: TRBJ2-5
CDR3aa: CASSEFRAGEETQYF
CDR3nt: TGTGCCAGCAGTGAATTCCGAGCGGGGGAAGAGACCCAGTACTTC

d_gene: TRBD2
abundance: once
v_gene: TRBV7-9
j_gene: TRBJ2-5
CDR3aa: CASSGELAGGKETQYF
CDR3nt: TGTGCCAGCAGCGGAGAGCTAGCGGGGGGTAAAGAGACCCAGTACTTC

d_gene: TRBD2
abundance: .
v_gene: TRBV11-1
j_gene: TRBJ2-2
CDR3aa: CASSSRTSGGRELFF
CDR3nt: TGTGCCAGCAGCTCAAGGACTAGCGGGGGTAGGGAGCTGTTTTTT

d_gene: TRBD1
abundance: .
v_gene: TRBV6-1
j_gene: TRBJ1-5
CDR3aa: CASSTGVAQHF
CDR3nt: TGTGCCAGCAGTACAGGGGTGGCCCAGCATTTT

d_gene: .
abundance: .
v_gene: TRBV18
j_gene: TRBJ2-7
CDR3aa: CASSPSLIYEQYF
CDR3nt: TGTGCCAGCTCACCATCCTTAATCTACGAGCAGTACTTC

d_gene: TRBD1
abundance: .
v_gene: TRBV4-1
j_gene: TRBJ1-5
CDR3aa: CASSQLQGNQPQHF
CDR3nt: TGCGCCAGCAGCCAACTACAGGGGAATCAGCCCCAGCATTTT

d_gene: .
abundance: .
v_gene: TRBV7-2
j_gene: TRBJ1-1
CDR3aa: CASSLGRNTEAFF
CDR3nt: TGTGCCAGCAGCTTAGGCAGGAACACTGAAGCTTTCTTT

d_gene: TRBD1
abundance: once
v_gene: TRBV15
j_gene: TRBJ1-6
CDR3aa: CATSRVTGVNNSPLHF
CDR3nt: TGTGCCACCAGCAGAGTAACAGGGGTAAATAATTCACCCCTCCACTTT

d_gene: .
abundance: .
v_gene: TRBV6-5
j_gene: TRBJ1-4
CDR3aa: CASSYGLNNEKLFF
CDR3nt: TGTGCCAGCAGTTACGGACTGAATAATGAAAAACTGTTTTTT

d_gene: .
abundance: .
v_gene: TRBV5-1
j_gene: TRBJ2-6
CDR3aa: CASSVRQFGANVLTF
CDR3nt: TGCGCCAGCAGCGTCCGACAGTTTGGGGCCAACGTCCTGACTTTC

d_gene: TRBD2
abundance: .
v_gene: TRBV10-3
j_gene: TRBJ2-3
CDR3aa: CAISEASGSDTQYF
CDR3nt: TGTGCCATCAGTGAAGCCAGCGGGAGTGATACGCAGTATTTT

d_gene: .
abundance: .
v_gene: TRBV6-1
j_gene: TRBJ1-2
CDR3aa: CASSEANVIYGYTF
CDR3nt: TGTGCCAGCAGTGAAGCCAATGTCATCTATGGCTACACCTTC

d_gene: TRBD2
abundance: few
v_gene: TRBV2
j_gene: TRBJ2-7
CDR3aa: CASRVGTSGYEQYF
CDR3nt: TGTGCCAGCAGAGTCGGGACTAGCGGTTACGAGCAGTACTTC

d_gene: .
abundance: once
v_gene: TRBV5-1
j_gene: TRBJ1-3
CDR3aa: CASSLAANSAGNTIYF
CDR3nt: TGCGCCAGCAGCTTGGCCGCCAATTCAGCTGGAAACACCATATATTTT

d_gene: .
abundance: .
v_gene: TRBV18
j_gene: TRBJ2-1
CDR3aa: CASSLLGSNEQFF
CDR3nt: TGTGCCAGCTCACTTCTCGGGAGCAATGAGCAGTTCTTC

d_gene: .
abundance: few
v_gene: TRBV14
j_gene: TRBJ2-1
CDR3aa: CASSQNPGNEQFF
CDR3nt: TGTGCCAGCAGCCAGAACCCGGGGAATGAGCAGTTCTTC

d_gene: TRBD1
abundance: .
v_gene: TRBV9
j_gene: TRBJ1-6
CDR3aa: CASSAGTGSSPLHF
CDR3nt: TGTGCCAGCAGCGCCGGGACAGGGAGTTCACCCCTCCACTTT

d_gene: .
abundance: .
v_gene: TRBV11-1
j_gene: TRBJ2-5
CDR3aa: CASSPDPGAQETQYF
CDR3nt: TGTGCCAGCAGCCCCGATCCTGGGGCACAAGAGACCCAGTACTTC

d_gene: .
abundance: .
v_gene: TRBV7-6
j_gene: TRBJ2-2
CDR3aa: CASSLFEGQGLFF
CDR3nt: TGTGCCAGCAGCTTATTCGAAGGGCAGGGGCTGTTTTTT

d_gene: .
abundance: .
v_gene: TRBV6-5
j_gene: TRBJ2-3
CDR3aa: CASSRGDTQYF
CDR3nt: TGTGCCAGCAGTAGAGGGGATACGCAGTATTTT

d_gene: .
abundance: .
v_gene: TRBV6-1
j_gene: TRBJ1-1
CDR3aa: CASKEYSLNTEAFF
CDR3nt: TGTGCCAGCAAGGAGTATTCGCTGAACACTGAAGCTTTCTTT

d_gene: .
abundance: few
v_gene: TRBV7-3
j_gene: TRBJ2-2
CDR3aa: CASSSYLRAGELFF
CDR3nt: TGTGCCAGCAGCTCGTACCTGAGGGCCGGGGAGCTGTTTTTT

d_gene: .
abundance: few
v_gene: TRBV30
j_gene: TRBJ2-1
CDR3aa: CAWSRGGSYNEQFF
CDR3nt: TGTGCCTGGAGTAGGGGGGGATCCTACAATGAGCAGTTCTTC

d_gene: TRBD2
abundance: .
v_gene: TRBV7-3
j_gene: TRBJ2-3
CDR3aa: CASSRTSGETDTQYF
CDR3nt: TGTGCCAGCAGTCGGACTAGCGGGGAGACAGATACGCAGTATTTT

d_gene: .
abundance: .
v_gene: TRBV5-1
j_gene: TRBJ2-5
CDR3aa: CASSPGPQETQYF
CDR3nt: TGCGCCAGCAGCCCAGGCCCCCAAGAGACCCAGTACTTC

d_gene: TRBD1
abundance: .
v_gene: TRBV27
j_gene: TRBJ2-5
CDR3aa: CASGGQGAQETQYF
CDR3nt: TGTGCCAGCGGAGGACAGGGGGCCCAAGAGACCCAGTACTTC

d_gene: TRBD1
abundance: .
v_gene: TRBV29-1
j_gene: TRBJ1-1
CDR3aa: CSGRGTEDTEAFF
CDR3nt: TGCAGCGGGAGAGGGACAGAGGACACTGAAGCTTTCTTT

d_gene: TRBD1
abundance: .
v_gene: TRBV19
j_gene: TRBJ1-1
CDR3aa: CASSIRGTVRHTEAFF
CDR3nt: TGTGCCAGTAGTATCAGGGGGACGGTTAGACACACTGAAGCTTTCTTT

d_gene: TRBD1
abundance: few
v_gene: TRBV5-1
j_gene: TRBJ2-7
CDR3aa: CASSFLTGPYEQYF
CDR3nt: TGCGCCAGCAGCTTCCTGACAGGGCCCTACGAGCAGTACTTC

d_gene: .
abundance: .
v_gene: TRBV2
j_gene: TRBJ1-2
CDR3aa: CASSEQNNYGYTF
CDR3nt: TGTGCCAGCAGTGAACAGAATAACTATGGCTACACCTTC

d_gene: .
abundance: few
v_gene: TRBV19
j_gene: TRBJ1-5
CDR3aa: CAASISGYNQPQHF
CDR3nt: TGTGCCGCCAGCATATCCGGGTACAATCAGCCCCAGCATTTT

d_gene: TRBD1
abundance: few
v_gene: TRBV2
j_gene: TRBJ2-7
CDR3aa: CASSLRGLYEQYF
CDR3nt: TGTGCCAGCAGTTTAAGGGGGCTCTACGAGCAGTACTTC

d_gene: .
abundance: .
v_gene: TRBV7-3
j_gene: TRBJ2-6
CDR3aa: CASSQQVSGANVLTF
CDR3nt: TGTGCCAGCAGCCAACAGGTCTCTGGGGCCAACGTCCTGACTTTC

d_gene: .
abundance: .
v_gene: TRBV5-1
j_gene: TRBJ1-2
CDR3aa: CASSSTGRAGYTF
CDR3nt: TGCGCCAGCAGCTCCACAGGGAGAGCTGGCTACACCTTC

d_gene: .
abundance: .
v_gene: TRBV6-5
j_gene: TRBJ2-2
CDR3aa: CASRAGASTGELFF
CDR3nt: TGTGCCAGCAGGGCGGGGGCCTCAACCGGGGAGCTGTTTTTT

d_gene: TRBD1
abundance: .
v_gene: TRBV5-4
j_gene: TRBJ2-4
CDR3aa: CASSPPTGGSDIQYF
CDR3nt: TGTGCCAGCAGCCCCCCAACAGGGGGCTCCGACATTCAGTACTTC

d_gene: TRBD1
abundance: .
v_gene: TRBV10-3
j_gene: TRBJ2-7
CDR3aa: CAISESTGSTYEQYF
CDR3nt: TGTGCCATCAGTGAGTCGACAGGGTCGACCTACGAGCAGTACTTC